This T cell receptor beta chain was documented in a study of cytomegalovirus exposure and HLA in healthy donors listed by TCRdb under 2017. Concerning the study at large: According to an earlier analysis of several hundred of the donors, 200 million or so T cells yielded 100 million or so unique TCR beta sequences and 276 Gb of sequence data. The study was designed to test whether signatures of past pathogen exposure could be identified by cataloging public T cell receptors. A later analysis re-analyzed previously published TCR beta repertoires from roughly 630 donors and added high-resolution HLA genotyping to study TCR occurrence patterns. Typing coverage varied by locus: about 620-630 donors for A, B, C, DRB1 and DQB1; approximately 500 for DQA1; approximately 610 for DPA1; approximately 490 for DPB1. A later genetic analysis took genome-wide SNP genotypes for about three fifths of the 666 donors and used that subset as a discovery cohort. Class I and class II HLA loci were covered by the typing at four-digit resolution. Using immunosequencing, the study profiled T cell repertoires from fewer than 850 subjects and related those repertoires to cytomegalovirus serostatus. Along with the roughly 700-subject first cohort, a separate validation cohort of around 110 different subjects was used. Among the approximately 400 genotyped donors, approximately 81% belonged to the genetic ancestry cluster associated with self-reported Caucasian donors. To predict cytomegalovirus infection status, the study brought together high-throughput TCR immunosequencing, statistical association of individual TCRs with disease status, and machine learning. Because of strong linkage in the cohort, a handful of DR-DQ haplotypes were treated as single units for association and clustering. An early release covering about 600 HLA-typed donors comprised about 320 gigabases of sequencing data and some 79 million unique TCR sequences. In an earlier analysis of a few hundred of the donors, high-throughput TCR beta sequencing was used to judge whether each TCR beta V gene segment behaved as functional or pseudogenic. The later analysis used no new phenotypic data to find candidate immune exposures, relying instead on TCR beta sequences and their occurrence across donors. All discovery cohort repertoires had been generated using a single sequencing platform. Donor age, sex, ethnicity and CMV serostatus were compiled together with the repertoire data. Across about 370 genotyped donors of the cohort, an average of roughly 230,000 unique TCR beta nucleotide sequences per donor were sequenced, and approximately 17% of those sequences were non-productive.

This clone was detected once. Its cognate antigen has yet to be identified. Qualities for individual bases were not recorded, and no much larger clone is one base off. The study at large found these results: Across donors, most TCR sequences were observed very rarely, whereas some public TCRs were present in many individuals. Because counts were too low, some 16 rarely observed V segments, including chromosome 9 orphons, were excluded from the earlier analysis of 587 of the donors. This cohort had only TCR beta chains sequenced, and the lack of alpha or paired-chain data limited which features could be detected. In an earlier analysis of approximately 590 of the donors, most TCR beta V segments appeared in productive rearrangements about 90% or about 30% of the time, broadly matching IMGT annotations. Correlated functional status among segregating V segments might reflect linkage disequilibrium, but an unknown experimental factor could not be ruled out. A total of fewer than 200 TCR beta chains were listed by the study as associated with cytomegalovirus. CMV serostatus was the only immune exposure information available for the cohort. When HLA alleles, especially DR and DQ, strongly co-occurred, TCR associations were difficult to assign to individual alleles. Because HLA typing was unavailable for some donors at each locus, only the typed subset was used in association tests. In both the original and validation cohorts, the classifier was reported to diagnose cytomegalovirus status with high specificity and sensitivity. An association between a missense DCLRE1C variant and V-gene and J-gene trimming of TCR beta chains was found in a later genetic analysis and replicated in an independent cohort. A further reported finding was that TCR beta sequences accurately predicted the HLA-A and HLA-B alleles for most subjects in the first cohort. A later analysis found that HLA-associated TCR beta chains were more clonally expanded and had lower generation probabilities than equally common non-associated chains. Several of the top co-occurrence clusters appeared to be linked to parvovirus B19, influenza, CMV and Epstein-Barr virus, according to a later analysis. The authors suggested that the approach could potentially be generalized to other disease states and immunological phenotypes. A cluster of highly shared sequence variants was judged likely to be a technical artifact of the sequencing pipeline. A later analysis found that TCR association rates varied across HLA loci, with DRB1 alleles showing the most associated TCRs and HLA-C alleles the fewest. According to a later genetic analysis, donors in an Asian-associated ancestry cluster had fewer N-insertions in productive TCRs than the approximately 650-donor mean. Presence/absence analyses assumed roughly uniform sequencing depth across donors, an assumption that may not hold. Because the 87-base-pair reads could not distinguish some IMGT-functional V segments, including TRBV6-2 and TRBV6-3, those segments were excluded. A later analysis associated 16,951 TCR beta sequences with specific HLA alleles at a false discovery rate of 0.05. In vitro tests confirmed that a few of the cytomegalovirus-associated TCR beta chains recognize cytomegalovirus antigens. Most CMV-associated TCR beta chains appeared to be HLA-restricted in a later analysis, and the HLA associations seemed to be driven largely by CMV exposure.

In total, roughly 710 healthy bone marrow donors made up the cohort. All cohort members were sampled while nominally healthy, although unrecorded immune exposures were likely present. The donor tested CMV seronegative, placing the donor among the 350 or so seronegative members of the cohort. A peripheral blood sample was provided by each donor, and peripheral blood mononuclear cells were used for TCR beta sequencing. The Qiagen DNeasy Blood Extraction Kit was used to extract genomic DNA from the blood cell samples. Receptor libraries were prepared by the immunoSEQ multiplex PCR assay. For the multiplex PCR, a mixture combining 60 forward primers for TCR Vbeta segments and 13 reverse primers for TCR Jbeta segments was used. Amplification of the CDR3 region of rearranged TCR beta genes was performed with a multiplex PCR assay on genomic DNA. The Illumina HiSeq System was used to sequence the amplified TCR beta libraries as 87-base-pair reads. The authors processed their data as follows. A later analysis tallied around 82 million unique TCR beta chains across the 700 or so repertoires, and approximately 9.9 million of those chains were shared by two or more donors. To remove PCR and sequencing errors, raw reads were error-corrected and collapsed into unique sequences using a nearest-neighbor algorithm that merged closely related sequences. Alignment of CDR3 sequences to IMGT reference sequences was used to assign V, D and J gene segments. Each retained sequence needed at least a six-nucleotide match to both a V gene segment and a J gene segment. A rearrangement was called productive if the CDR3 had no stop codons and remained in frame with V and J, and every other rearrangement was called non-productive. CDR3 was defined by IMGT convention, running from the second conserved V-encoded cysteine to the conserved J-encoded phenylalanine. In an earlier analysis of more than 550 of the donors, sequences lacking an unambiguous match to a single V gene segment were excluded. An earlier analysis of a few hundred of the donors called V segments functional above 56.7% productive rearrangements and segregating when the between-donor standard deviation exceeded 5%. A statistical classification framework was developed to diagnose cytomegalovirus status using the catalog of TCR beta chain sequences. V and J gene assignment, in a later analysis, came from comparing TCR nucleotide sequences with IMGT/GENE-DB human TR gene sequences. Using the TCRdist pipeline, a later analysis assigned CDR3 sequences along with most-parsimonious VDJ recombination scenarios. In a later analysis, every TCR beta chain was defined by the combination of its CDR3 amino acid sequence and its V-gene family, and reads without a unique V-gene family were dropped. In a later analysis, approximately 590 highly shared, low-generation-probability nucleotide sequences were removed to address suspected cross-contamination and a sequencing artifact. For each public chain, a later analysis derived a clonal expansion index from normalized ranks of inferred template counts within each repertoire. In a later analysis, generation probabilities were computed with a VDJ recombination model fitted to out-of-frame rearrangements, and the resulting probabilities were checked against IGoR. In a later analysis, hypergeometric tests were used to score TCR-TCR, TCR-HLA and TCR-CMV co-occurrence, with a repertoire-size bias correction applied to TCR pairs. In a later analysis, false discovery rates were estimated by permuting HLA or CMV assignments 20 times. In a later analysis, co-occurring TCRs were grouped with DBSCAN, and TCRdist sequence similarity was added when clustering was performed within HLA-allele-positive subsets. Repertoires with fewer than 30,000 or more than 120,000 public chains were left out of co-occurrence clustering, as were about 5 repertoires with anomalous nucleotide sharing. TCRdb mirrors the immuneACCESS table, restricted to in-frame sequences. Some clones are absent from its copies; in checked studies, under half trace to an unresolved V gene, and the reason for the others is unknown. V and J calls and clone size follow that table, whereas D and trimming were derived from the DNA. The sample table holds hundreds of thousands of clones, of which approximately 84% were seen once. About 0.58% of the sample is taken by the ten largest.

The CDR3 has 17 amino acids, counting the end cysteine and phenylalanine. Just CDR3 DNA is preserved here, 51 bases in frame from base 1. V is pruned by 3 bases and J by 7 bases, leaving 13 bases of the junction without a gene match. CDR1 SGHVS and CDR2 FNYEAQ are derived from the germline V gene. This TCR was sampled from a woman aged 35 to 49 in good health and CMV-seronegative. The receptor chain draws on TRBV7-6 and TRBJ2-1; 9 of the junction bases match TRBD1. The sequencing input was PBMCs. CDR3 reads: CASSFAAGTGIRNEQFF. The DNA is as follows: TGTGCCAGCAGCTTTGCCGCCGGGACAGGGATAAGAAATGAGCAGTTCTTC. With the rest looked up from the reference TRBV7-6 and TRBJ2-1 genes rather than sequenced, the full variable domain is GAGVSQSPRYKVTKRGQDVALRCDPISGHVSLYWYRQALGQGPEFLTYFNYEAQQDKSGLPNDRFSAERPEGSISTLTIQRTEQRDSAMYRCASSFAAGTGIRNEQFFGPGTRLTVL.